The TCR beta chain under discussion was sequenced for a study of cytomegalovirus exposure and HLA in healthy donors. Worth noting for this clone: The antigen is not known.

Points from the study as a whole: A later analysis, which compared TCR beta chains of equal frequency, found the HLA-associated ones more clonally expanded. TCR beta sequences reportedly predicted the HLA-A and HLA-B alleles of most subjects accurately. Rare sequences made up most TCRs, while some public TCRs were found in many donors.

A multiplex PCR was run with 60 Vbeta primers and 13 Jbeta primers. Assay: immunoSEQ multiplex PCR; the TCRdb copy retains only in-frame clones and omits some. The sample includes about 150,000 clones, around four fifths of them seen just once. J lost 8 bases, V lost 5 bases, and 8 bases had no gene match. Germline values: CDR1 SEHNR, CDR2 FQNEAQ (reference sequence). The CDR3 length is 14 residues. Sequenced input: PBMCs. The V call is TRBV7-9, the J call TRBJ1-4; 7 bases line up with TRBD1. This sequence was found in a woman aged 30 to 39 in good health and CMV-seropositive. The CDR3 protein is CASSPDRVNEKLFF. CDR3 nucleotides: TGTGCCAGCAGCCCAGACAGGGTGAACGAAAAACTGTTTTTT.